The subject of this entry is one T cell receptor (beta chain). This CDR3 contains 14 residues. V lost 6 bases to trimming and J lost 2 bases; unmatched junction nucleotides: 7. Germline CDR1 DFQATT, CDR2 SNEGSKA (reference sequence). Primers used in a second PCR of roughly 6 to 11 cycles were a sample-barcoded 5' primer and a J-beta primer mix. TCRdb itself ran the 5' RACE reads through MiXCR, one entry per CDR3 protein. The table has under 1,000,000 distinct CDR3 sequences, 35% to 40% seen once; the top ten hold 13%. These data originate in a study of blood T cells in healthy people across ages. The sequence came from a man between 18 and 29 years old in good health. This chain links TRBV20-1 with TRBJ2-3; TRBD1 aligns across 8 bases. Sequencing used blood. CDR3 in DNA: TGCAGTGCCCCCGGGACAGGATTCACAGATACGCAGTATTTT. Its protein product is CSAPGTGFTDTQYF.